The next 12 T cell receptor beta chains were all read from a single sample in a study of cytomegalovirus exposure and HLA in healthy donors. The PCR made use of 60 Vbeta and 13 Jbeta primers. This table comes from immunoSEQ multiplex PCR, and its TCRdb copy is limited to in-frame clones, with some not included. In the table there are roughly 120,000 clones, 80% to 85% of which are singletons. Sample: PBMCs. Receptors were obtained from a human donor in good health.

This clone was counted between two and nine times. The chain combines TRBV28 with TRBJ2-5, with D possibly being TRBD1 (5 bases). The CDR3 has 13 amino acids. Per the germline V gene, CDR1 is MDHEN and CDR2 is SYDVKM. Trimming removed 4 bases from V and 4 bases from J, with 10 bases in between. The CDR3 DNA follows: TGTGCCAGCAGTTCCCGACAGCCAGAGACCCAGTACTTC. Its translation: CASSSRQPETQYF.

This clone was seen a single time. This chain links TRBV25-1 with TRBJ2-4; D possibly corresponds to TRBD2 (5 bases). V lost 5 bases, J lost 5 bases, and 10 bases lay in between. The CDR3 consists of 13 residues. Germline assignment: CDR1 MGHDK and CDR2 SYGVNS. In DNA, the CDR3 is TGTGCCAGCAGTACCCGGACTCAAAACATTCAGTACTTC. This sequence encodes CASSTRTQNIQYF. Full variable domain (missing parts from reference TRBV25-1 and TRBJ2-4): EADIYQTPRYLVIGTGKKITLECSQTMGHDKMYWYQQDPGMELHLIHYSYGVNSTEKGDLSSESTVSRIRTEHFPLTLESARPSHTSQYLCASSTRTQNIQYFGAGTRLSVL.

V usage is TRBV20-1 and J usage is TRBJ2-3, with D hard to call. Germline CDR1 DFQATT, CDR2 SNEGSKA (reference sequence). Trimming cost V 6 bases and J 10 bases, with 14 bases left between them. The CDR3 has 11 residues. The CDR3 DNA sequence: TGCAGTGCGCCCCATAGAGGTTCGCAGTATTTT. Translated: CSAPHRGSQYF.

The chain combines TRBV19 with TRBJ1-3, with D possibly TRBD1 on 6 matching bases. There are 14 residues in the CDR3. V was clipped by 7 bases and J by 1 base, with 11 bases between them. Per the germline V gene, CDR1 is LNHDA and CDR2 is SQIVND (reference sequence). DNA for the CDR3: TGTGCCAGTACCAAAGGGGGATCTGGAAACACCATATATTTT. The encoded protein is CASTKGGSGNTIYF.

This chain uses TRBV7-2 with TRBJ2-7; D gene unclear. The CDR3 loop spans 13 amino acids. Germline loops: CDR1 SGHTA, CDR2 FQGNSA. With 3 bases removed from V and 3 bases from J, the gap between germline ends came to 9 bases. In DNA, the CDR3 is TGTGCCAGCAGCTTGGCAGGTATCTACGAGCAGTACTTC. Protein sequence: CASSLAGIYEQYF.

This chain joins TRBV25-1 and TRBJ1-1; D may be TRBD1 (6 bases). The germline V gene has CDR1 MGHDK and CDR2 SYGVNS. V dropped 4 bases and J dropped 1 base, with 13 bases sitting between them. This CDR3 is built from 15 residues. CDR3: CASSAYREPNTEAFF. In nucleotides, the CDR3 is TGTGCCAGCAGTGCCTACAGGGAACCGAACACTGAAGCTTTCTTT.

The V call is TRBV7-2, the J call TRBJ2-3; D call uncertain. The germline V and J ends were trimmed by 4 bases and 9 bases, with 14 bases remaining between them. This CDR3 is built from 13 residues. Germline V gives CDR1 SGHTA, CDR2 FQGNSA. CDR3 nucleotides: TGTGCCAGCAGCTCCCAAAGGCAGCGCACGCAGTATTTT. This encodes CASSSQRQRTQYF.

The chain uses TRBV5-1 and TRBJ2-2; D uncertain. Trimming shortened V by 7 bases and J by 1 base, and 8 bases separated the two germline ends. From germline, CDR1 is SGHRS and CDR2 YFSETQ. The CDR3 runs 13 residues. The CDR3 DNA reads as TGCGCCAGCGGTTCGGGGAACACCGGGGAGCTGTTTTTT. This encodes CASGSGNTGELFF.

This sequence joins TRBV7-7 and TRBJ2-7; 9 bases align to TRBD2. Trimming took 4 bases from V and 7 from J; bases not matched to a gene: 5. Germline V CDR1 and CDR2: SSHAT, FNYEAQ (reference sequence). There are 13 residues in the CDR3. CDR3 sequence: CASSSDLAGEQYF. The DNA of the CDR3 is TGTGCCAGCAGCTCCGACCTAGCGGGGGAGCAGTACTTC.

This sequence joins TRBV15 and TRBJ1-5, with D perhaps TRBD1 (5 bases). Trimming removed 1 base from V and 4 bases from J, with 14 bases in between. The CDR3 spans 16 residues. Germline V gene lookup returns CDR1 LNHNV and CDR2 YYDKDF (reference sequence). The CDR3 sequence is CATSRVTVGLNQPQHF. In nucleotides, the CDR3 is TGTGCCACCAGCAGAGTGACAGTTGGGCTAAATCAGCCCCAGCATTTT.

J is TRBJ1-2 and V is TRBV19; D not resolved. From germline, CDR1 is LNHDA and CDR2 SQIVND (reference sequence). Trimming shortened V by 9 bases and J by 3 bases, and 8 bases separated the two germline ends. The CDR3 spans 11 residues. The DNA of the CDR3 is TGTGCCAGCTCCCTCCACTATGGCTACACCTTC. Translation gives CASSLHYGYTF.

This clone was detected a few times. V gene TRBV6-1 combines with J gene TRBJ1-4; D ambiguous. Germline V gene lookup returns CDR1 MNHNS and CDR2 SASEGT. Deletions cut 6 bases from V and 5 bases from J, with 13 bases between. CDR3 length: 14 residues. The CDR3 reads CASRETRENEKLFF. The DNA for the CDR3 is TGTGCCAGCAGAGAGACTAGAGAGAATGAAAAACTGTTTTTT.